In this sample, the clone carrying this T cell receptor beta chain turned up many times. Its antigen remains unknown. These data belong to a study of T cells in Graves' hyperthyroidism and ophthalmopathy. General observations from the study: In the blood, most expanded thyroid clonotypes above 0.001 appeared as well.

The V segment lost 3 bases and the J segment 4 bases; nucleotides outside the gene matches: 2. From germline, CDR1 is DFQATT and CDR2 SNEGSKA (reference sequence). This CDR3 is built from 12 residues. RNA transcripts provided the source from which TCR beta CDR3 regions were amplified. First-round RT-PCR with HTBI primers amplified the TCR CDR3 region. TCRdb analysed the multiplex PCR reads with MiXCR anew, one entry per CDR3 protein. Of hundreds of thousands of distinct CDR3 sequences in the sample, around 14% were seen once. The definition of stable Graves' hyperthyroidism was no ophthalmopathy progression within 18 months. Fresh 10 ml peripheral blood yielded PBMCs.

This sequence was found in a woman between 18 and 29 years old with Graves' hyperthyroidism. Sequencing was done on a sample of blood. The V and J genes are TRBV20-1 and TRBJ1-2; TRBD1 matches at 7 bases. CDR3 in amino acids: CSASAGGYGYTF. Here the CDR3 DNA reads TGCAGTGCTAGTGCAGGGGGCTATGGCTACACCTTC.